Each of the 29 T cell receptor beta chains below was sequenced from the same sample in a study of shared clonotypes between healthy human individuals. The assay was immunoSEQ multiplex PCR, and TCRdb's table has in-frame clones only and misses some. The data hold approximately 2.4 million clones, with more than 90% observed a single time. The source material was naive CD4+ T cells sorted from blood. Documented subset: CD45RA+ positively selected. The receptors were gathered from a man younger than 35 in good health.

The chain carries TRBV13 and TRBJ1-1, with D perhaps TRBD1 (6 bases). Germline CDR1 reads PRHDT; CDR2 reads FYEKMQ (reference sequence). This CDR3 has 14 amino acids. Trimming took off 4 bases at V and 6 bases at J, with 15 bases between the two ends. The CDR3 DNA reads as TGTGCCAGCAGCTCCCTGCAGGGGAAGGCTGAAGCTTTCTTT. This codes for CASSSLQGKAEAFF. Combining the CDR3 with reference TRBV13 and TRBJ1-1 gives the whole variable domain AAGVIQSPRHLIKEKRETATLKCYPIPRHDTVYWYQQGPGQDPQFLISFYEKMQSDKGSIPDRFSAQQFSDYHSELNMSSLELGDSALYFCASSSLQGKAEAFFGQGTRLTVV.

Of note for this clone: Other nucleotide sequences in the sample specify the same CDR3. This chain links TRBV5-4 with TRBJ2-6; D is uncertain. CDR1 is SGHNT and CDR2 is YYREEE in the germline V gene (reference sequence). V lost 0 bases, J lost 0 bases, and 4 bases lay in between. The length of the CDR3 is 15 residues. The CDR3 bases are TGTGCCAGCAGCTTGGGATACTCTGGGGCCAACGTCCTGACTTTC. Its protein product is CASSLGYSGANVLTF.

The rearrangement links TRBV4-3 to TRBJ2-2, with D hard to call. CDR3 length equals 15 residues. The V and J ends lost 0 bases and 3 bases respectively, with 8 bases between them. Germline V gene lookup returns CDR1 LGHNA and CDR2 YSLEER. CDR3 bases: TGCGCCAGCAGCCAAGATCTTCCATACACCGGGGAGCTGTTTTTT. Its protein is CASSQDLPYTGELFF.

This clone was counted between two and nine times. The chain recombines TRBV25-1 with TRBJ1-3; a possible D gene is TRBD1 (6 bases). V shed 1 base and J shed 2 bases, with 12 bases lying between them. There are 16 residues in the CDR3. Germline values: CDR1 MGHDK, CDR2 SYGVNS. CDR3 sequence: CASSELTGAPGNTIYF. The CDR3 nucleotides are TGTGCCAGCAGTGAATTGACGGGGGCGCCTGGAAACACCATATATTTT.

This chain joins TRBV7-8 and TRBJ2-7; D call uncertain. The CDR3 length is 16 residues. Deletions cut 1 base from V and 2 bases from J, with 15 bases between. Germline loops: CDR1 SGHVS, CDR2 FQNEAQ. The CDR3 here is CASSLGNNQITYEQYF. The DNA for the CDR3 is TGTGCCAGCAGCTTAGGAAACAACCAGATAACCTACGAGCAGTACTTC.

The chain couples TRBV6-5 to TRBJ1-3; TRBD1 is a possible D gene (6 bases). The CDR3 sequence is 14 residues long. Germline V CDR1 and CDR2: MNHEY, SVGAGI. Trimming took off 7 bases at V and 3 bases at J, with 13 bases between the two ends. The CDR3 is CASTRGKGGNTIYF. As DNA, the CDR3 is TGTGCCAGCACGAGGGGGAAAGGTGGAAACACCATATATTTT.

The rearrangement joins TRBV30 to TRBJ1-3; TRBD1 matches at 8 bases. V trimming: 7 bases; J trimming: 4 bases; junction bases outside the gene matches: 9. Germline V gives CDR1 GTSNPN, CDR2 SVGIG (reference sequence). The CDR3 has 14 residues. The CDR3 here is CAYDQGQAGNTIYF. The CDR3 coding sequence is TGTGCCTACGACCAGGGACAGGCAGGAAACACCATATATTTT. Filled out from reference TRBV30 and TRBJ1-3, the complete variable domain reads SQTIHQWPATLVQPVGSPLSLECTVEGTSNPNLYWYRQAAGRGLQLLFYSVGIGQISSEVPQNLSASRPQDRQFILSSKKLLLSDSGFYLCAYDQGQAGNTIYFGEGSWLTVV.

The sample holds one count of this clone. The V gene is TRBV7-9, the J gene TRBJ1-1; no clear D gene. Germline CDR1 reads SEHNR; CDR2 reads FQNEAQ (reference sequence). The CDR3 consists of 15 residues. V was cut by 6 bases and J by 0 bases, with 14 bases left in between. The CDR3 bases are TGTGCCAGCAGGAGCGGAAGGCCCTTGAACACTGAAGCTTTCTTT. Translating gives CASRSGRPLNTEAFF.

The rearrangement joins TRBV19 to TRBJ2-5; D uncertain. From germline, CDR1 is LNHDA and CDR2 SQIVND (reference sequence). The germline V and J ends were trimmed by 6 bases and 1 base, with 12 bases remaining between them. CDR3 length: 14 amino acids. The CDR3 spells CASRRTNLQETQYF. The CDR3 DNA sequence: TGTGCCAGTAGGCGGACGAACCTCCAAGAGACCCAGTACTTC. The full variable domain, completed using reference TRBV19 and TRBJ2-5, is DGGITQSPKYLFRKEGQNVTLSCEQNLNHDAMYWYRQDPGQGLRLIYYSQIVNDFQKGDIAEGYSVSREKKESFPLTVTSAQKNPTAFYLCASRRTNLQETQYFGPGTRLLVL.

Turning to this clone: With a much larger clone just one base away, this may be a read error. The same CDR3 is also encoded by other DNA sequences in this sample. J is TRBJ2-7 and V is TRBV11-2, with D hard to call. V gave up 4 bases and J gave up 3 bases, with 4 bases separating them. Germline values: CDR1 SGHAT, CDR2 FQNNGV. The CDR3 sequence is 11 residues long. CDR3 loop: CASSSYYEQYF. CDR3 DNA: TGTGCCAGCAGCTCCTACTACGAGCAGTACTTC.

The chain joins TRBV7-9 to TRBJ1-2; 8 nucleotides match TRBD1. Germline V gene sequence: CDR1 SEHNR, CDR2 FQNEAQ (reference sequence). After removal of 5 bases from V and 6 bases from J, the junction contained 11 bases not matched to a gene. The CDR3 has 15 residues. CDR3 DNA sequence: TGTGCCAGCAGCCTAGATCCGGGACAGGTTAATGGCTACACCTTC. As protein: CASSLDPGQVNGYTF.

The J gene is TRBJ1-4, the V gene TRBV18, with 7 bases identical to TRBD1. CDR3 length: 16 amino acids. Germline V gives CDR1 KGHSH, CDR2 LQKENI. V lost 2 bases and J lost 0; bases outside the gene matches: 3. CDR3 nucleotide sequence: TGTGCCAGCTCACCAGAGCAGGGGGCAACTAATGAAAAACTGTTTTTT. Amino acids: CASSPEQGATNEKLFF.

The rearrangement joins TRBV9 to TRBJ1-1, with TRBD1 as a possible D gene (6 bases). The germline V gene has CDR1 SGDLS and CDR2 YYNGEE. The V end was cut by 1 base, the J end by 7 bases, with 14 bases between. The CDR3 runs to 14 residues. CDR3 protein: CASSVMSEGVEAFF. The CDR3 DNA sequence: TGTGCCAGCAGCGTAATGTCCGAGGGGGTTGAAGCTTTCTTT. Variable domain in full (rest from reference TRBV9 and TRBJ1-1): DSGVTQTPKHLITATGQRVTLRCSPRSGDLSVYWYQQSLDQGLQFLIQYYNGEERAKGNILERFSAQQFPDLHSELNLSSLELGDSALYFCASSVMSEGVEAFFGQGTRLTVV.

The chain links TRBV7-8 to TRBJ2-7; D is ambiguous. V was trimmed by 8 bases and J by 4 bases, leaving 15 bases between them. Germline V CDR1 and CDR2: SGHVS, FQNEAQ. The CDR3 extends over 13 amino acids. CDR3 in amino acids: CASADPSVYEQYF. The CDR3 coding sequence is TGTGCCAGCGCCGACCCGTCGGTATACGAGCAGTACTTC.

The J gene is TRBJ2-2, the V gene TRBV2, with 7 bases identical to TRBD1. Germline CDR1 SNHLY, CDR2 FYNNEI. This CDR3 region has 14 residues. The trim removed 4 bases at V and 6 bases at J, leaving 5 bases unmatched. In DNA form, the CDR3 reads TGTGCCAGCAGTGTGAGGGGGCGATCCGGGGAGCTGTTTTTT. This codes for CASSVRGRSGELFF.

The rearrangement links TRBV28 to TRBJ2-4; 11 bases agree with TRBD1. CDR3 length: 15 residues. Trimming took 2 bases from V and 5 from J; bases not matched to a gene: 2. Germline CDR1 reads MDHEN; CDR2 reads SYDVKM. The CDR3 spells CASSLAGQGENIQYF. CDR3 sequence (DNA): TGTGCCAGCAGTTTAGCGGGACAGGGGGAAAACATTCAGTACTTC.

The rearrangement joins TRBV21-1 to TRBJ1-1; the table's TRBD1 call for D was not verified on the DNA. TRBV21-1 is noted as a pseudogene. The CDR3 sequence is 12 residues long. Written as DNA, the CDR3 is TGTGCCAGCAGCCCACAGAACACTGAAGCTTTCTTT. Translated, it gives CASSPQNTEAFF.

The J gene is TRBJ2-5, the V gene TRBV2; D may match TRBD1 or TRBD2 (5 bases each). CDR3 size: 14 residues. Trimming cost V 5 bases and J 1 base, with 11 bases left between them. CDR1 is SNHLY, CDR2 FYNNEI, per germline. The CDR3 reads CASSRGAIQETQYF. CDR3 in DNA: TGTGCCAGCAGTCGAGGGGCGATCCAAGAGACCCAGTACTTC. The entire variable domain, with the rest obtained from reference TRBV2 and TRBJ2-5, is as follows: EPEVTQTPSHQVTQMGQEVILRCVPISNHLYFYWYRQILGQKVEFLVSFYNNEISEKSEIFDDQFSVERPDGSNFTLKIRSTKLEDSAMYFCASSRGAIQETQYFGPGTRLLVL.

V is TRBV5-1 and J is TRBJ1-1; D not resolved. Trimming took 6 bases from V and 4 from J, leaving 7 bases between them. The CDR3 runs to 11 residues. The germline V gene has CDR1 SGHRS and CDR2 YFSETQ. CDR3 amino acids: CASTTGTEAFF. The CDR3 nucleotides read TGCGCCAGCACCACCGGCACTGAAGCTTTCTTT.

This sequence joins TRBV7-9 and TRBJ2-5; D might be TRBD1 or TRBD2, each matching 5 bases. This CDR3 comprises 12 residues. CDR1 is SEHNR and CDR2 is FQNEAQ in the germline V gene (reference sequence). Deletions cut 8 bases from V and 7 bases from J, with 14 bases between. The CDR3, as DNA: TGTGCCAGCGGGAGTGACCAGGGGACCCAGTACTTC. This gives the protein CASGSDQGTQYF.

The chain combines TRBV28 with TRBJ2-7; unclear D gene. Germline lookup yields CDR1 MDHEN and CDR2 SYDVKM. The V end lost 7 bases, the J end lost 3 bases, and 16 bases lay between the germline ends. This CDR3 is built from 14 residues. CDR3 region: CASTQVLGNYEQYF. CDR3 nucleotide sequence: TGTGCCAGCACGCAAGTATTAGGTAACTACGAGCAGTACTTC.

The rearrangement links TRBV2 to TRBJ1-5; weak D call: TRBD1 (6 bases). This CDR3 region has 14 residues. CDR1 and CDR2 (germline): SNHLY, FYNNEI. The ends were cut back, 1 base at V and 6 bases at J, with 10 bases in the middle. CDR3 in amino acids: CASSEVGGSQPQHF. CDR3 in DNA: TGTGCCAGCAGTGAAGTAGGGGGAAGTCAGCCCCAGCATTTT.

CDR3 protein: CASSQVASYSGNTIYF. In nucleotides, the CDR3 is TGTGCCAGCAGCCAAGTAGCGAGTTACTCTGGAAACACCATATATTTT. V gene TRBV4-2 combines with J gene TRBJ1-3; D not certain. Germline V CDR1 and CDR2: LGHNA, YNFKEQ. The CDR3 has 16 amino acids. Trimming cost V 1 base and J 0 bases, with 10 bases left between them.

In regard to this clone: Additional DNA sequences in this sample encode the identical CDR3. This sequence joins TRBV7-9 and TRBJ2-7, with 8 bases identical to TRBD2. The CDR3 loop spans 13 amino acids. Germline values: CDR1 SEHNR, CDR2 FQNEAQ (reference sequence). V shed 3 bases, J shed 4 bases, and the junction held 2 bases outside the gene matches. This CDR3 is CASSFLAGYEQYF. DNA for the CDR3: TGTGCCAGCAGCTTCCTAGCGGGTTACGAGCAGTACTTC.

On this clone itself: The sample carries other DNA sequences with the same CDR3. This chain uses TRBV25-1 with TRBJ2-2; D not certain. The CDR3 is 14 amino acids. The V end was cut by 8 bases, the J end by 1 base, with 11 bases between. CDR1 is MGHDK, CDR2 SYGVNS, per germline. The CDR3 reads CASRRGQNTGELFF. CDR3 in DNA: TGTGCCAGCCGCCGCGGTCAGAACACCGGGGAGCTGTTTTTT.

The V and J genes are TRBV29-1 and TRBJ2-2; D remains ambiguous. There are 14 residues in the CDR3. V gave up 6 bases and J gave up 0 bases, with 11 bases separating them. CDR1 SQVTM and CDR2 ANQGSEA come from the germline V gene. The CDR3 nucleotides read TGCAGCGTCGTAGGGCTAGCGAACACCGGGGAGCTGTTTTTT. Translation gives CSVVGLANTGELFF.

The chain links TRBV6-1 to TRBJ1-2; D call uncertain. This CDR3 is 16 amino acids long. Looked up from germline, CDR1 is MNHNS and CDR2 is SASEGT. Trimming removed 2 bases at V and 4 bases at J, with 17 bases between. This CDR3 is CASSELRPMAVYGYTF. The CDR3 bases are TGTGCCAGCAGTGAATTACGGCCCATGGCCGTCTATGGCTACACCTTC.

The CDR3 sequence: CASSLIQGMRGTQYF. CDR3 nucleotide sequence: TGTGCCAGCAGTTTAATACAGGGCATGAGAGGGACCCAGTACTTC. The rearrangement links TRBV28 to TRBJ2-5, with D maybe TRBD1 (6 bases). Germline values: CDR1 MDHEN, CDR2 SYDVKM. The germline V and J ends were trimmed by 2 bases and 7 bases, with 17 bases remaining between them. CDR3 length: 15 residues.

The gene calls are TRBV27 and TRBJ1-3, with TRBD1 matching over 8 bases. The CDR3 sequence is 18 residues long. Germline V gene sequence: CDR1 MNHEY, CDR2 SMNVEV (reference sequence). Trimming took 1 base from V and 4 from J; bases not matched to a gene: 12. CDR3 sequence reads: CASSLLEGDRSIGNTIYF. In DNA form, the CDR3 reads TGTGCCAGCAGTTTATTGGAGGGGGACAGGTCCATCGGAAACACCATATATTTT.